This T cell receptor (beta chain) originates from a study of tissue T cells after allogeneic stem cell transplantation. Study overall: Steroid-refractory graft-versus-host disease after allogeneic hematopoietic cell transplant qualified adults for prospective research-autopsy enrollment.

This clone was found a few times. Repertoires were generated with immunoSEQ multiplex PCR, while TCRdb's copy carries only in-frame clones and drops some. Found here are fewer than 7,500 clones, about 79% of them singletons; the top ten hold 5.5%. The CDR3 is 14 residues long. Germline V lookup: CDR1 ENHRY, CDR2 SYGVKD. V lost 6 bases and J lost 0, with 12 bases in between. This TCR was recovered from a man aged 40 to 75 who later had graft-versus-host disease after an allogeneic stem cell transplant. The genes are TRBV10-3 and TRBJ2-7; tentative D call: TRBD2 (5 bases). Source: blood, taken before transplantation. The CDR3 spells CAISGLASSYEQYF. CDR3 sequence (DNA): TGTGCCATCAGCGGACTGGCGAGCTCCTACGAGCAGTACTTC.